This T cell receptor (beta chain) was profiled in a study of blood T cells in healthy people across ages. The germline V gene has CDR1 DFQATT and CDR2 SNEGSKA (reference sequence). The CDR3 consists of 14 residues. Trimming at V came to 5 bases and at J to 5 bases, leaving 7 bases not matched to a gene. The total RNA that was extracted per sample amounted to at least 5 micrograms. Concerning this clonotype itself: Its cognate antigen is unknown.

Study outcomes and limitations: Age brought a roughly linear fall in TCR beta diversity measured per million T cells. Whereas aged donors had fewer naive CD4+ cells, long-lived donors had more of them and higher diversity.

For the second PCR, which ran for roughly 6 to 12 cycles, a sample-barcoded 5' primer and a J-beta primer mix were used. TCRdb recomputed calls from the 5' RACE reads with MiXCR, one row per CDR3 protein. This sample carries approximately 1.5 million distinct CDR3 sequences, approximately 43% of them seen once, and the ten largest clones take just over 4%. The rearrangement uses TRBV20-1 and TRBJ2-7, with TRBD2 identical over 12 bases. Sequenced: blood. The source is a young woman in good health. The CDR3 loop is CSAPTSGRSHEQYF. The CDR3 DNA follows: TGCAGTGCTCCTACTAGCGGGAGGTCCCACGAGCAGTACTTC.